Below, 29 T cell receptor beta chains from the same sample are listed, as sequenced in a study of Graves' ophthalmopathy and Graves' hyperthyroidism. RNA transcripts served as template for amplifying TCR beta CDR3 sequences. HTBI primers were employed in first-round RT-PCR, then a second-round multiplex PCR followed. TCRdb reprocessed the multiplex PCR reads with MiXCR, giving one entry per CDR3 protein. The sample holds more than 550,000 distinct CDR3 sequences, about two fifths seen once. The source material was peripheral blood. The source is an adult man with Graves' ophthalmopathy.

The chain uses TRBV5-6 and TRBJ1-2, with D hard to call. In germline, CDR1 is SGHDT, CDR2 YYEEEE. The V and J ends lost 0 bases and 6 bases respectively, with 9 bases between them. The CDR3 covers 13 residues. The CDR3 region is CASSLGGRDGYTF. The CDR3 DNA follows: TGTGCCAGCAGCTTGGGGGGAAGGGATGGCTACACCTTC. Supplemented by reference TRBV5-6 and TRBJ1-2, the full variable domain reads DAGVTQSPTHLIKTRGQQVTLRCSPKSGHDTVSWYQQALGQGPQFIFQYYEEEERQRGNFPDRFSGHQFPNYSSELNVNALLLGDSALYLCASSLGGRDGYTFGSGTRLTVV.

At least ten counts were recorded for this clonotype. The chain links TRBV7-8 to TRBJ2-5, with 11 bases lining up with TRBD2. The V gene's germline CDR1 is SGHVS and CDR2 FQNEAQ. Trimming removed 6 bases from V and 2 bases from J; junction bases left unmatched: 2. The length of the CDR3 is 14 residues. The CDR3 DNA is TGTGCCAGCAGAGTAGCGGGGGGGCAAGAGACCCAGTACTTC. This translates into CASRVAGGQETQYF.

Comment on this clonotype: It is likely a read error, because the conserved phenylalanine at the end of the CDR3 is missing. The chain's CDR3 is CASSQERDSNQPQHL. The CDR3 nucleotides read TGTGCCAGCAGCCAAGAGAGGGACAGCAATCAGCCCCAGCATCTT. V and J are TRBV7-6 and TRBJ1-5, with a possible D match to TRBD1 (5 bases). The ends were cut back, 5 bases at V and 1 base at J, with 12 bases in the middle. In germline, CDR1 is SGHVS, CDR2 FNYEAQ. CDR3 length: 15 residues.

This chain connects TRBV6-1 to TRBJ2-5, with TRBD2 matching over 16 bases. Germline V gives CDR1 MNHNS, CDR2 SASEGT. This CDR3 comprises 17 residues. V was clipped by 6 bases and J by 2 bases; unmatched bases: 6. CDR3 sequence reads: CASSSGLAGGPQETQYF. The CDR3 DNA follows: TGTGCCAGCAGCTCGGGACTAGCGGGAGGGCCTCAAGAGACCCAGTACTTC.

In this sample, this clonotype turned up a few times. DNA for the CDR3: TGTGCCAGCAGTACCGGGACTACCCAAAACACCGGGGAGCTGTTTTTT. Translating gives CASSTGTTQNTGELFF. This rearrangement joins TRBV6-4 to TRBJ2-2; 7 bases are shared with TRBD2. The CDR3 totals 16 residues. Germline V gene data show CDR1 as MRHNA and CDR2 as SNTAGT. V lost 5 bases to trimming and J lost 2 bases; unmatched junction nucleotides: 8.

A note on this clonotype: With a much larger clone just one base away, this may be a read error. V gene TRBV6-1 combines with J gene TRBJ2-5; D might be TRBD2 (5 bases). The germline gives CDR1 MNHNS, CDR2 SASEGT. This CDR3 contains 13 residues. CDR3 sequence (DNA): TGTGCCAGCAGCGAGGGAGTCCAAGAGCCCCAGTACTTC. Residues: CASSEGVQEPQYF.

This clonotype appeared a few times. The chain has TRBV2 and TRBJ2-3; 7 bases map to TRBD1. The CDR3 extends over 13 amino acids. The ends lost 7 bases at V and 2 bases at J; junction bases unmatched: 3. The germline V gene has CDR1 SNHLY and CDR2 FYNNEI. The CDR3 nucleotides read TGTGCCAGCATGGGGACAGCCACAGATACGCAGTATTTT. As protein: CASMGTATDTQYF.

The table lists this clonotype with a count of one. Just one base apart from a much larger clone, this may be a read error. The chain's CDR3 is CASSQKQYGYTF. DNA of the CDR3: TGTGCCAGCAGCCAAAAACAGTATGGCTACACCTTC. This sequence joins TRBV14 and TRBJ1-2; D is unresolved. This CDR3 is built from 12 residues. Looked up from germline, CDR1 is SGHDN and CDR2 is FVKESK. V was cut by 2 bases and J by 5 bases, with 6 bases left in between.

V usage is TRBV7-9 and J usage is TRBJ1-1; the D is unclear. Germline values: CDR1 SEHNR, CDR2 FQNEAQ (reference sequence). Trimming stripped 2 bases from V and 5 bases from J, with 9 bases between. The CDR3 is 13 amino acids. CDR3: CASSLIQATEAFF. CDR3 DNA sequence: TGTGCCAGCAGCTTAATCCAGGCAACTGAAGCTTTCTTT.

This clonotype was seen repeatedly, ten times or more. V usage is TRBV19 and J usage is TRBJ2-7; 14 nucleotides line up with TRBD2. The germline CDR1 and CDR2 sequences are LNHDA and SQIVND (reference sequence). The CDR3 loop spans 16 amino acids. V lost 8 bases and J lost 5; bases outside the gene matches: 11. The CDR3 coding sequence is TGTGCCAGTGCCCCGGGGACTAGCGGGAGACCCCACGAGCAGTACTTC. This sequence encodes CASAPGTSGRPHEQYF.

The genes are TRBV2 and TRBJ1-2; no clear D gene. The germline V gene has CDR1 SNHLY and CDR2 FYNNEI. V lost 5 bases to trimming and J lost 0 bases, with 16 bases between them. The CDR3 runs 16 residues. The CDR3 region has the DNA TGTGCCAGCAGTTCCACCCTTGAGAGGCCTAACTATGGCTACACCTTC. It codes for CASSSTLERPNYGYTF.

This clonotype has a count of ten or more. The chain uses TRBV7-8 and TRBJ1-2; D gene uncertain. The CDR3 loop spans 14 amino acids. Germline V CDR1 and CDR2: SGHVS, FQNEAQ. V dropped 1 base and J dropped 2 bases, with 8 bases sitting between them. In nucleotides, the CDR3 is TGTGCCAGCAGCTTAGATTGGAACAACTATGGCTACACCTTC. This translates into CASSLDWNNYGYTF. Based on the CDR3 plus reference TRBV7-8 and TRBJ1-2, the full variable domain is GAGVSQSPRYKVAKRGQDVALRCDPISGHVSLFWYQQALGQGPEFLTYFQNEAQLDKSGLPSDRFFAERPEGSVSTLKIQRTQQEDSAVYLCASSLDWNNYGYTFGSGTRLTVV.

The chain has TRBV2 and TRBJ1-2, with 8 nucleotides matching TRBD1. CDR1 and CDR2 from the germline V gene are SNHLY and FYNNEI. This CDR3 is built from 13 residues. After removal of 4 bases from V and 6 bases from J, the junction contained 4 bases not matched to a gene. CDR3 region: CASSVPGGNGYTF. Here the CDR3 DNA reads TGTGCCAGCAGTGTTCCAGGGGGCAATGGCTACACCTTC.

The chain employs TRBV15 and TRBJ1-5, with TRBD1 matching 9 bases. With 5 bases clipped from V and 5 bases from J, the junction kept 7 bases outside the gene matches. CDR1 and CDR2 from the germline V gene are LNHNV and YYDKDF (reference sequence). CDR3 length: 15 amino acids. The CDR3 DNA reads TGTGCCACCAGCGTAGGGACAGGGTTAGATCAGCCCCAGCATTTT. Encoded protein: CATSVGTGLDQPQHF.

The genes are TRBV2 and TRBJ1-2; the match to TRBD1 covers 7 bases. CDR1 is SNHLY, CDR2 FYNNEI, per germline. Trimming removed 6 bases from V and 6 bases from J; junction bases left unmatched: 7. The CDR3 has 13 amino acids. CDR3 DNA: TGTGCCAGCAGAGAAAACAGGGGAAATGGCTACACCTTC. As protein: CASRENRGNGYTF.

The V call is TRBV10-3, the J call TRBJ1-3, with a tentative D call TRBD1 (5 bases). V was shortened by 4 bases and J by 4 bases, with 8 bases between the two germline ends. Germline V gives CDR1 ENHRY, CDR2 SYGVKD. The CDR3 spans 13 residues. This CDR3 is CAISGGEGNTIYF. Here the CDR3 DNA reads TGTGCCATCAGTGGAGGGGAGGGAAACACCATATATTTT.

The chain recombines TRBV2 with TRBJ2-2; no clear D gene. Germline lookup yields CDR1 SNHLY and CDR2 FYNNEI. Deletions cut 5 bases from V and 6 bases from J, with 13 bases between. The CDR3 contains 14 residues. DNA for the CDR3: TGTGCCAGCAGTTACTCCGTCGGGTCCGGGGAGCTGTTTTTT. Translating gives CASSYSVGSGELFF.

This sequence joins TRBV24-1 and TRBJ2-5; tentatively, D is TRBD2 (5 bases). The J call may not be correct, given that the DNA end is closer to TRBJ2-1. CDR3 length equals 14 residues. In germline, CDR1 is KGHDR, CDR2 SFDVKD. CDR3 bases: TGTGCCACCAGTGATTGGCTTAGTGGGAGTGAGCAGTTCTTC. Residues: CATSDWLSGSEQFF.

The chain combines TRBV10-3 with TRBJ2-1; D uncertain. The DNA end is a closer match to TRBJ2-7, so the J assignment may be wrong. Germline V gene sequence: CDR1 ENHRY, CDR2 SYGVKD. The CDR3 length is 13 residues. The DNA of the CDR3 is TGTGCCATCAGGGACGAGAACTACAATGAGCAGTACTTC. Translated, it gives CAIRDENYNEQYF.

Comments on this clonotype: A read error may be the cause here, since a much bigger clone is one base away. This CDR3 is missing its conserved last phenylalanine or tryptophan, likely due to a read error. V usage is TRBV19 and J usage is TRBJ2-5; 8 positions agree with TRBD2. Germline values: CDR1 LNHDA, CDR2 SQIVND (reference sequence). V was clipped by 1 base and J by 5 bases; unmatched bases: 12. The CDR3 covers 17 residues. CDR3 sequence reads: CASSIGGSGSQQETQYY. For the CDR3, the DNA is TGTGCCAGTAGTATAGGGGGGAGCGGGAGTCAGCAGGAGACCCAGTACTAC.

This clonotype was counted at least ten times. The V gene is TRBV7-9, the J gene TRBJ1-1, with unresolved D. Trimming removed 5 bases at V and 8 bases at J, with 12 bases between. This CDR3 is built from 12 residues. Germline CDR1 reads SEHNR; CDR2 reads FQNEAQ (reference sequence). The DNA for the CDR3 is TGTGCCAGCAGCCGCGGTCCGGCAGAAGCTTTCTTT. Translating it yields CASSRGPAEAFF. The variable domain in full, completed from reference TRBV7-9 and TRBJ1-1, reads DTGVSQNPRHKITKRGQNVTFRCDPISEHNRLYWYRQTLGQGPEFLTYFQNEAQLEKSRLLSDRFSAERPKGSFSTLEIQRTEQGDSAMYLCASSRGPAEAFFGQGTRLTVV.

The chain carries TRBV4-3 and TRBJ2-2, with D perhaps matching TRBD1 or TRBD2 (5 bases each). With 0 bases removed from V and 0 bases from J, the gap between germline ends came to 8 bases. Germline assignment: CDR1 LGHNA and CDR2 YSLEER. The CDR3 is made up of 16 amino acids. CDR3 in amino acids: CASSQDGTSNTGELFF. The CDR3 DNA sequence: TGCGCCAGCAGCCAAGATGGGACGTCGAACACCGGGGAGCTGTTTTTT.

Note on this clonotype: A much bigger clone sits one base away, suggesting this may be a read error. Here the CDR3 DNA reads TGTGCCAGCAGCCCCGAGGGACAGGGGGCTGAAGCTTTCTTT. Its protein product is CASSPEGQGAEAFF. This chain links TRBV7-2 with TRBJ1-1; TRBD1 aligns across 11 bases. The CDR3 has 14 amino acids. V lost 5 bases, J lost 6 bases, and 5 bases stayed unmatched. Germline V gene lookup returns CDR1 SGHTA and CDR2 FQGNSA.

This clonotype has ten or more counts. The V and J genes are TRBV29-1 and TRBJ1-2, with a possible D match to TRBD1 (6 bases). The length of the CDR3 is 11 residues. V dropped 3 bases and J dropped 7 bases, with 9 bases sitting between them. Per the germline V gene, CDR1 is SQVTM and CDR2 is ANQGSEA. CDR3 residues: CSVEGGGGYTF. DNA for the CDR3: TGCAGCGTTGAGGGAGGGGGTGGCTACACCTTC.

This clonotype was picked up many times. The chain carries TRBV19 and TRBJ1-1, with D perhaps matching TRBD1 (5 bases). The CDR3 runs 14 residues. The ends were cut back, 7 bases at V and 5 bases at J, with 17 bases in the middle. Germline V gene data show CDR1 as LNHDA and CDR2 as SQIVND (reference sequence). CDR3 DNA sequence: TGTGCCAGTAAAGACCAGGGTTGGGGGACTGAAGCTTTCTTT. It translates to CASKDQGWGTEAFF.

The rearrangement joins TRBV12-3 or TRBV12-4 to TRBJ2-7; TRBD1 might be the D (6 bases). The CDR3 is 15 residues long. Between the trimmed V and J ends, which lost 7 bases and 4 bases, there was a span of 20 bases. CDR3 sequence (DNA): TGTGCCAGCACCGACTCCGGGACAACTGTTTACGAGCAGTACTTC. Encoded protein: CASTDSGTTVYEQYF.

Here the CDR3 DNA reads TGTGCCAGCAGTGAGGGGGCTGTAGAGACCCAGTACTTC. Translated: CASSEGAVETQYF. The chain joins TRBV6-5 to TRBJ2-5; 7 nucleotides match TRBD1. V dropped 5 bases and J dropped 4; count of bases not matched to a gene: 4. The germline V gene encodes CDR1 MNHEY and CDR2 SVGAGI. This CDR3 comprises 13 residues.

This clonotype has at least ten counts. The chain employs TRBV25-1 and TRBJ1-1; no reliable D call. The CDR3 sequence is 11 residues long. Germline CDR1 and CDR2: MGHDK and SYGVNS. Trimming stripped 11 bases from V and 7 bases from J, with 14 bases between. In nucleotides, the CDR3 is TGTGCCGTCGACGGGATGGGTGAAGCTTTCTTT. Residues: CAVDGMGEAFF.

CDR3 loop: CASSTPPRRPNYGYTF. In DNA form, the CDR3 reads TGTGCCAGCAGCACACCCCCACGGAGACCTAACTATGGCTACACCTTC. The genes are TRBV7-6 and TRBJ1-2; unclear D gene. The CDR3 runs to 16 residues. V lost 5 bases, J lost 0 bases, and 16 bases lay in between. The germline V gene has CDR1 SGHVS and CDR2 FNYEAQ.